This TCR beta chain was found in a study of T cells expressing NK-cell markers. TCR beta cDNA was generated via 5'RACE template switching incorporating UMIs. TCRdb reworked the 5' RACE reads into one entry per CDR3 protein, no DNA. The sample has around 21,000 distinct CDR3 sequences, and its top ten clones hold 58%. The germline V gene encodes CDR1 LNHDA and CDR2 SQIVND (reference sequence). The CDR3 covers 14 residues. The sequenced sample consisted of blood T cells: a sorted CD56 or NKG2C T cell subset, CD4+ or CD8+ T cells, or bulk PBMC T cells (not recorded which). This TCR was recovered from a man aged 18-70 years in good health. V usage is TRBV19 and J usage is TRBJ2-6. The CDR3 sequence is CASIGRSGANVLTF.